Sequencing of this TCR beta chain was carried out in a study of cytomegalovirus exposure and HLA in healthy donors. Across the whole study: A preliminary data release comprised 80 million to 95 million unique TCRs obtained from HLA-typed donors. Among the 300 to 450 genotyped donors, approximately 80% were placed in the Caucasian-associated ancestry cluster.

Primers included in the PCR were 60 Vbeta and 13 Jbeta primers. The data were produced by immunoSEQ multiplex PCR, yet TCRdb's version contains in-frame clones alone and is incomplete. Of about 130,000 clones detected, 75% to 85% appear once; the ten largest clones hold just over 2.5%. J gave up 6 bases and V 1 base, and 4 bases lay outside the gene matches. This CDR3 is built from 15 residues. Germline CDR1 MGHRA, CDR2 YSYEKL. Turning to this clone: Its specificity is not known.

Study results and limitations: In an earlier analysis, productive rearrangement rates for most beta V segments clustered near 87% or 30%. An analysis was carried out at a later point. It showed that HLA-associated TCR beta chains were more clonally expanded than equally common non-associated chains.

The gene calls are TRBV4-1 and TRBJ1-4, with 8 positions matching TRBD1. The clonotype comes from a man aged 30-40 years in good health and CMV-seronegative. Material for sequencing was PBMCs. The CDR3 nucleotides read TGCGCCAGCAGCCAAGTTCAGGGGGCGTATGAAAAACTGTTTTTT. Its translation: CASSQVQGAYEKLFF.